Given below is one TCR beta chain in context. Its antigen remains unknown. This entry comes from a study of OX40 agonist ivuxolimab in advanced cancers. Study at large: Given to patients was ivuxolimab, an agonistic anti-OX40 (CD134) antibody. Prior anti-PD-1, anti-PD-L1 or anti-CTLA-4 therapy did not bar entry, and roughly 40% had some. Study-level points and caveats: In the 0.1-3.0 mg/kg groups, partial responders showed among the lowest expansion.

TCRdb keeps only in-frame clones here, not all; method: immunoSEQ multiplex PCR. The profile covers about 76,000 clones, with over 75% appearing a single time and approximately 5.1% taken by the ten largest. The CDR3 covers 15 residues. From germline, CDR1 is SGHRS and CDR2 YFSETQ. The V gene end was trimmed by 2 bases and the J gene end by 2 bases; junction bases not matched to a gene: 5. Autoimmune disease history or systemic immunosuppression meant exclusion. The sequenced sample was CD4+ or CD8+ T cells sorted from blood, obtained in a trial of the OX40 agonist ivuxolimab. V and J are TRBV5-1 and TRBJ2-3, with TRBD1 matching over 7 bases. The origin of this receptor is an adult with an advanced solid tumor such as melanoma, head and neck, liver or kidney cancer. The CDR3: CASSFLGQVTDTQYF. The CDR3 DNA follows: TGCGCCAGCAGCTTCTTAGGACAGGTCACAGATACGCAGTATTTT. The full variable domain, rest sourced from reference TRBV5-1 and TRBJ2-3, is KAGVTQTPRYLIKTRGQQVTLSCSPISGHRSVSWYQQTPGQGLQFLFEYFSETQRNKGNFPGRFSGRQFSNSRSEMNVSTLELGDSALYLCASSFLGQVTDTQYFGPGTRLTVL.